The 26 T cell receptor beta chains reported below all come from one sample, sequenced in a study of blood T cells in healthy people across ages. With a J-beta primer mix and a sample-barcoded 5' primer, a second PCR ran 7 to 11 cycles. TCRdb reanalysed the 5' RACE reads using MiXCR and keeps one entry per CDR3 protein. The sample holds about 1.8 million distinct CDR3 sequences, roughly 49% seen once. The specimen was blood. These receptors all stem from a middle-aged woman in good health.

This sequence joins TRBV7-2 and TRBJ2-5; TRBD2 matches at 14 bases. The V gene end was trimmed by 5 bases and the J gene end by 2 bases; junction bases not matched to a gene: 13. From germline, CDR1 is SGHTA and CDR2 FQGNSA. This CDR3 contains 19 residues. The CDR3 sequence is CASSEEAAGLAGEQETQYF. The CDR3 DNA sequence: TGTGCCAGCAGCGAGGAGGCAGCGGGACTAGCGGGGGAACAAGAGACCCAGTACTTC.

The chain uses TRBV27 and TRBJ2-5; a weak D match, TRBD2 (6 bases). This CDR3 region has 16 residues. Trimming removed 5 bases from V and 2 bases from J, with 18 bases in between. Germline-derived CDR1 and CDR2 are MNHEY and SMNVEV (reference sequence). The CDR3 nucleotides are TGTGCCAGCAGTCCTCACTTCCTAGCGACACAAGAGACCCAGTACTTC. It specifies CASSPHFLATQETQYF.

V usage is TRBV6-2 or TRBV6-3 and J usage is TRBJ2-7; 7 bases are a match to TRBD1. The CDR3 has 14 residues. The trim removed 7 bases at V and 0 bases at J, leaving 6 bases unmatched. The V gene's germline CDR1 is MNHEY and CDR2 SVGEGT. In nucleotides, the CDR3 is TGTGCCAGCATTTTTCGACAGGGCTCCTACGAGCAGTACTTC. Amino acids: CASIFRQGSYEQYF.

This chain joins TRBV7-9 and TRBJ2-5; 7 bases agree with TRBD1. From germline, CDR1 is SEHNR and CDR2 FQNEAQ (reference sequence). V lost 2 bases to trimming and J lost 1 base; unmatched junction nucleotides: 10. The CDR3 spans 17 residues. CDR3 DNA sequence: TGTGCCAGCAGCTTATTCCTGATGAGGGGGCGCCAAGAGACCCAGTACTTC. Its translation is CASSLFLMRGRQETQYF.

Regarding this clonotype: A junction end diverges from the germline sequence, so it may reflect a read error. CDR3 in amino acids: CASTAKNPLDTQYF. The DNA of the CDR3 is TGTGCCAGCACAGCCAAGAACCCGTTAGATACACAGTATTTT. This sequence joins TRBV28 and TRBJ2-3; D remains unclear. Looked up from germline, CDR1 is MDHEN and CDR2 is SYDVKM. This CDR3 spans 14 amino acids. Together with reference TRBV28 and TRBJ2-3, the CDR3 gives the full variable domain: DVKVTQSSRYLVKRTGEKVFLECVQDMDHENMFWYRQDPGLGLRLIYFSYDVKMKEKGDIPEGYSVSREKKERFSLILESASTNQTSMYLCASTAKNPLDTQYFGPGTRLTVL.

The genes are TRBV20-1 and TRBJ2-5; 10 nucleotides match TRBD2. Unmatched junction bases numbered 9, after V lost 8 bases and J lost 0 bases. The CDR3 length is 15 residues. The V gene's germline CDR1 is DFQATT and CDR2 SNEGSKA (reference sequence). The CDR3 DNA reads as TGCAGTTACGCTAGCGGGGGACAGTACCAAGAGACCCAGTACTTC. Its translation: CSYASGGQYQETQYF.

There are a few counts of this clonotype. The J gene is TRBJ1-2, the V gene TRBV6-5, with D possibly matching TRBD1 (5 bases). Germline lookup yields CDR1 MNHEY and CDR2 SVGAGI. The CDR3 loop spans 16 amino acids. V lost 4 bases to trimming and J lost 5 bases, with 20 bases between them. The CDR3 protein is CASSFWAGSNDYGYTF. Written as DNA, the CDR3 is TGTGCCAGCAGTTTCTGGGCAGGGTCAAACGATTATGGCTACACCTTC.

This clonotype was seen only once. This chain uses TRBV7-9 with TRBJ1-4; D gene unclear. Germline CDR1 SEHNR, CDR2 FQNEAQ (reference sequence). V was shortened by 1 base and J by 3 bases, with 9 bases between the two germline ends. This CDR3 contains 15 residues. The CDR3 DNA reads TGTGCCAGCAGCTTAGGTCCCCAGGCTAATGAAAAACTGTTTTTT. Translating it yields CASSLGPQANEKLFF. The variable domain in full, with the rest retrieved from reference TRBV7-9 and TRBJ1-4, is DTGVSQNPRHKITKRGQNVTFRCDPISEHNRLYWYRQTLGQGPEFLTYFQNEAQLEKSRLLSDRFSAERPKGSFSTLEIQRTEQGDSAMYLCASSLGPQANEKLFFGSGTQLSVL.

This clonotype was detected only a few times. The chain recombines TRBV11-2 with TRBJ2-2, with D perhaps matching TRBD1 (6 bases). This CDR3 spans 15 amino acids. Between the trimmed V and J ends, which lost 5 bases and 6 bases, there was a span of 16 bases. Germline values: CDR1 SGHAT, CDR2 FQNNGV. The CDR3 DNA sequence: TGTGCCAGCAGCCCCTCAGGGGTTCGGGCCGGGGAGCTGTTTTTT. Its protein is CASSPSGVRAGELFF.

The chain recombines TRBV5-1 with TRBJ1-2; the D gene is possibly TRBD1 (6 bases). The CDR3 has 15 residues. In germline, CDR1 is SGHRS, CDR2 YFSETQ. V shed 4 bases and J shed 1 base, with 14 bases lying between them. This CDR3 reads CASSTTGLDNYGYTF. For the CDR3, the DNA is TGCGCCAGCAGCACGACAGGTCTCGATAACTATGGCTACACCTTC.

This chain's CDR3 is CSAQGTGYNEQYF. Written as DNA, the CDR3 is TGCAGTGCTCAAGGGACAGGTTACAATGAGCAGTACTTC. V gene TRBV20-1 combines with J gene TRBJ2-1, with 8 bases fitting TRBD1. TRBJ2-7 explains the end of the DNA better; the J call may be wrong. The germline CDR1 and CDR2 sequences are DFQATT and SNEGSKA (reference sequence). This CDR3 spans 13 amino acids.

The chain joins TRBV20-1 to TRBJ2-7; 8 bases fit TRBD2. The trim removed 3 bases at V and 7 bases at J, leaving 11 bases unmatched. Germline V lookup: CDR1 DFQATT, CDR2 SNEGSKA (reference sequence). CDR3 size: 14 residues. This CDR3 is CSARSSGGWNEQYF. DNA for the CDR3: TGCAGTGCTAGGTCGAGCGGGGGCTGGAATGAGCAGTACTTC.

The chain has TRBV6-2 or TRBV6-3 and TRBJ2-1; D is possibly TRBD1 (5 bases). Germline CDR1 and CDR2: MNHEY and SVGEGT. This CDR3 contains 15 residues. V was clipped by 4 bases and J by 4 bases, with 14 bases between them. The CDR3 here is CASSLARVPYNEQFF. The CDR3 nucleotides are TGTGCCAGCAGTTTAGCCAGGGTTCCGTACAATGAGCAGTTCTTC.

The J gene is TRBJ1-5, the V gene TRBV7-2; D call uncertain. The CDR3 totals 12 residues. Trimming pared 3 bases from V and 5 bases from J, leaving 5 bases between. Looked up from germline, CDR1 is SGHTA and CDR2 is FQGNSA. The CDR3 protein is CASSFDYQPQHF. CDR3 nucleotides: TGTGCCAGCAGCTTTGACTATCAGCCCCAGCATTTT.

Only a few counts were recorded for this clonotype. This rearrangement joins TRBV4-1 to TRBJ2-5, with 7 positions matching TRBD1. This CDR3 is built from 13 residues. V lost 1 base and J lost 8; bases outside the gene matches: 4. Germline V lookup: CDR1 MGHRA, CDR2 YSYEKL. CDR3 DNA: TGCGCCAGCAGCCAAGGACAGGGTTCTACCCAGTACTTC. This translates into CASSQGQGSTQYF.

This sequence joins TRBV5-1 and TRBJ1-2; D possibly corresponds to TRBD1 (6 bases). The CDR3 length is 15 residues. Per germline, CDR1 SGHRS and CDR2 YFSETQ. Trimming took off 0 bases at V and 4 bases at J, with 13 bases between the two ends. This chain's CDR3 is CASSLEDSPLYGYTF. The CDR3 DNA follows: TGCGCCAGCAGCTTGGAGGACAGCCCGCTCTATGGCTACACCTTC.

This clonotype appeared a few times. This rearrangement joins TRBV27 to TRBJ2-4; 10 bases match TRBD1. J gave up 1 base and V 3 bases, and 15 bases lay outside the gene matches. The CDR3 extends over 20 amino acids. Germline V gene data show CDR1 as MNHEY and CDR2 as SMNVEV (reference sequence). The CDR3 loop reads CASSFRSRDRGREAKNIQYF. The CDR3 nucleotides read TGTGCCAGCAGTTTTCGGAGCCGGGACAGGGGTAGGGAGGCCAAAAACATTCAGTACTTC.

This clonotype has more than one count but fewer than ten. This chain connects TRBV24-1 to TRBJ2-1; possibly TRBD2 for D (6 bases). Germline CDR1 is KGHDR and CDR2 is SFDVKD. Trimming cost V 5 bases and J 6 bases, with 25 bases left between them. This CDR3 is 18 amino acids long. The CDR3 protein is CATSAVGGAAGRGNEQFF. As DNA, the CDR3 is TGTGCCACCAGTGCCGTCGGGGGTGCGGCAGGGAGAGGCAATGAGCAGTTCTTC.

V and J are TRBV28 and TRBJ1-2; D gene unclear. Trimming cost V 1 base and J 5 bases, with 14 bases left between them. CDR3 length: 15 residues. Germline V gives CDR1 MDHEN, CDR2 SYDVKM. In nucleotides, the CDR3 is TGTGCCAGCAGTTTATTGCCAGGCGAACTTTATGGCTACACCTTC. Its translation: CASSLLPGELYGYTF.

The V call is TRBV4-1, the J call TRBJ1-2; D might be TRBD1 (5 bases). The germline gives CDR1 MGHRA, CDR2 YSYEKL. The CDR3 runs 17 residues. With 0 bases removed from V and 8 bases from J, the gap between germline ends came to 22 bases. CDR3 in amino acids: CASSQDIRGSRMRGYTF. Written as DNA, the CDR3 is TGCGCCAGCAGCCAAGATATCCGGGGGTCTCGGATGAGGGGCTACACCTTC.

Only a few counts were recorded for this clonotype. This chain uses TRBV14 with TRBJ2-6; D not resolved. Germline V gene lookup returns CDR1 SGHDN and CDR2 FVKESK. The V end was cut by 7 bases, the J end by 1 base, with 5 bases between. This CDR3 has 13 amino acids. In nucleotides, the CDR3 is TGTGCCAGCAAACATTCTGGGGCCAACGTCCTGACTTTC. Its protein is CASKHSGANVLTF. Combining the CDR3 with reference TRBV14 and TRBJ2-6 gives the whole variable domain EAGVTQFPSHSVIEKGQTVTLRCDPISGHDNLYWYRRVMGKEIKFLLHFVKESKQDESGMPNNRFLAERTGGTYSTLKVQPAELEDSGVYFCASKHSGANVLTFGAGSRLTVL.

This clonotype has more than one count but fewer than ten. The chain recombines TRBV28 with TRBJ2-5, with TRBD2 identical over 7 bases. CDR3 length: 13 amino acids. V lost 5 bases to trimming and J lost 6 bases; unmatched junction nucleotides: 6. Germline V gene sequence: CDR1 MDHEN, CDR2 SYDVKM. CDR3 sequence (DNA): TGTGCCAGCAGTGGGGGAGGGAGACAGACCCAGTACTTC. This codes for CASSGGGRQTQYF.

A few counts support this clonotype. The chain carries TRBV6-2 or TRBV6-3 and TRBJ1-2; possibly TRBD1 for D (5 bases). Trimming left V 0 bases short and J 6 bases short, with 17 bases between. Germline lookup yields CDR1 MNHEY and CDR2 SVGEGT. The CDR3 runs 16 residues. CDR3 amino acids: CASSYSGHLRVHGYTF. CDR3 sequence (DNA): TGTGCCAGCAGTTACTCGGGGCACTTAAGAGTACATGGCTACACCTTC.

Concerning this clonotype itself: One end of the junction fails to match germline, which may point to a read error. The chain is built from TRBV20-1 and TRBJ2-1, with D maybe TRBD1 (6 bases). Germline V gene lookup returns CDR1 DFQATT and CDR2 SNEGSKA (reference sequence). This CDR3 is built from 14 residues. For the CDR3, the DNA is TGCAGTGCTAGAGCAGGGGTCTCCAACAATGAGCAGTTCTTC. Protein: CSARAGVSNNEQFF.

The CDR3 DNA is TGTGCCAGCAGTGACCATGTGACACCGTACTATGGCTACACCTTC. It encodes CASSDHVTPYYGYTF. The chain joins TRBV6-2 or TRBV6-3 to TRBJ1-2; D gene ambiguous. Trimming shortened V by 5 bases and J by 3 bases, and 16 bases separated the two germline ends. Looked up from germline, CDR1 is MNHEY and CDR2 is SVGEGT. CDR3 length: 15 amino acids.

This rearrangement joins TRBV4-2 to TRBJ2-2; D is possibly TRBD1 or TRBD2 (6 bases each). Germline assignment: CDR1 LGHNA and CDR2 YNFKEQ. The V end was cut by 1 base, the J end by 0 bases, with 18 bases between. The CDR3 loop spans 19 amino acids. CDR3 sequence reads: CASSQALGGQYANTGELFF. CDR3 bases: TGTGCCAGCAGCCAAGCTCTAGGGGGGCAATACGCGAACACCGGGGAGCTGTTTTTT.